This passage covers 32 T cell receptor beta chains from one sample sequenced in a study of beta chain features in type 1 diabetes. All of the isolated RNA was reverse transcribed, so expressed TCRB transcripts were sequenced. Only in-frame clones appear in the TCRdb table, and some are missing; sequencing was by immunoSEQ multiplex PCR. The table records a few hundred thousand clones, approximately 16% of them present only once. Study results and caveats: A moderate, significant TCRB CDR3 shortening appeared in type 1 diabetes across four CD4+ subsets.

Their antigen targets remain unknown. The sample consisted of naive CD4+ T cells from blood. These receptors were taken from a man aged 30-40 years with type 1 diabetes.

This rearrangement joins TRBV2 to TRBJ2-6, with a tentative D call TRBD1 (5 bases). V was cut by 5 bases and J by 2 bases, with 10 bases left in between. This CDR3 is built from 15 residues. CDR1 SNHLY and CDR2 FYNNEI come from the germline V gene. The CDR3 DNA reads TGTGCCAGCAGTTTGAGACAGCCTGGGGCCAACGTCCTGACTTTC. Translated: CASSLRQPGANVLTF. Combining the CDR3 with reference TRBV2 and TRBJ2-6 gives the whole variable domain EPEVTQTPSHQVTQMGQEVILRCVPISNHLYFYWYRQILGQKVEFLVSFYNNEISEKSEIFDDQFSVERPDGSNFTLKIRSTKLEDSAMYFCASSLRQPGANVLTFGAGSRLTVL.

CDR3: CAWTRRANYGYTF. Written as DNA, the CDR3 is TGTGCCTGGACCCGACGAGCTAACTATGGCTACACCTTC. The genes are TRBV30 and TRBJ1-2; unclear D gene. Germline V gene data show CDR1 as GTSNPN and CDR2 as SVGIG (reference sequence). CDR3 length: 13 residues. Between the trimmed V and J ends, which lost 4 bases and 0 bases, there was a span of 9 bases.

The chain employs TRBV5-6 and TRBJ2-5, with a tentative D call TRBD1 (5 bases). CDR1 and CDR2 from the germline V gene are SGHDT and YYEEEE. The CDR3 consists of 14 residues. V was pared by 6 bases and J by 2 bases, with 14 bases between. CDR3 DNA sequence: TGTGCCAGCACCAAGGTGTCAGGGCAAGAGACCCAGTACTTC. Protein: CASTKVSGQETQYF.

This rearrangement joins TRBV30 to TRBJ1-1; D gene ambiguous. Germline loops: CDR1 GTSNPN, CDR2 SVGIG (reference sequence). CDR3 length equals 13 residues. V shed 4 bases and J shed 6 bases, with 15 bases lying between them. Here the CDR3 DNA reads TGTGCCTGGAACCGAGAGGGTCGGTCTGAAGCTTTCTTT. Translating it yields CAWNREGRSEAFF. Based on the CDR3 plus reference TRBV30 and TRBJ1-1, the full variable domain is SQTIHQWPATLVQPVGSPLSLECTVEGTSNPNLYWYRQAAGRGLQLLFYSVGIGQISSEVPQNLSASRPQDRQFILSSKKLLLSDSGFYLCAWNREGRSEAFFGQGTRLTVV.

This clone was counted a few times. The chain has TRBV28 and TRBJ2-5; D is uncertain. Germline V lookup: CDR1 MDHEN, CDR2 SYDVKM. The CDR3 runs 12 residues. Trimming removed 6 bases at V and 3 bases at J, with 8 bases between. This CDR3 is CASRVAEETQYF. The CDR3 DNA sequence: TGTGCCAGCAGGGTTGCAGAAGAGACCCAGTACTTC.

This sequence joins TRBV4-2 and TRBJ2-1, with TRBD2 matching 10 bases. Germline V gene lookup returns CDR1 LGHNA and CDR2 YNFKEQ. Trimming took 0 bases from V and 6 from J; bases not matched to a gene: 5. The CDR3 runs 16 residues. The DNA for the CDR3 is TGTGCCAGCAGCCAAGATCGAGTAGCGGGAGGCAATGAGCAGTTCTTC. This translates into CASSQDRVAGGNEQFF.

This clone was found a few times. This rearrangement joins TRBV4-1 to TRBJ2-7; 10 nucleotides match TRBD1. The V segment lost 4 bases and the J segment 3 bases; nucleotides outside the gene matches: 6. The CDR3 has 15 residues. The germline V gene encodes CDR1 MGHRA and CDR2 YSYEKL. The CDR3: CASSPGQGPNYEQYF. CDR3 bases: TGCGCCAGCAGCCCGGGACAGGGGCCGAACTACGAGCAGTACTTC.

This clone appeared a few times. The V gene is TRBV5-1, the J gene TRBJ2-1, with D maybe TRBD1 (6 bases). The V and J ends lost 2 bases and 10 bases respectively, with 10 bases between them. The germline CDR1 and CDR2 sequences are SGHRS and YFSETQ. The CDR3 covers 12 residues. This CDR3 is CASSLQGREQFF. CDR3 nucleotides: TGCGCCAGCAGCTTACAGGGACGAGAGCAGTTCTTC.

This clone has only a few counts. DNA for the CDR3: TGTGCTAGTGGTTTGAACACTGAAGCTTTCTTT. Protein product: CASGLNTEAFF. The gene calls are TRBV12-5 and TRBJ1-1, with D unclear. Germline CDR1 and CDR2: LGHNT and FRNRAP. Between the trimmed V and J ends, which lost 2 bases and 2 bases, there was a span of 0 bases. The CDR3 has 11 residues.

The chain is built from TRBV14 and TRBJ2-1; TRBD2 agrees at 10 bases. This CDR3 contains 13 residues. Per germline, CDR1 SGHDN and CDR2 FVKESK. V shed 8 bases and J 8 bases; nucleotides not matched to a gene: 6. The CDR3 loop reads CASRSSGSHEQFF. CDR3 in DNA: TGTGCCAGCCGGTCTAGCGGGAGCCATGAGCAGTTCTTC.

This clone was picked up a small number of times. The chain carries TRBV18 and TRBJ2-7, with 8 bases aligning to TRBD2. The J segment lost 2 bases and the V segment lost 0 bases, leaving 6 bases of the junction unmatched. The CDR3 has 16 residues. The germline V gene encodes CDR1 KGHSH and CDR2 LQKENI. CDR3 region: CASSPPQPGGTYEQYF. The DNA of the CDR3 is TGTGCCAGCTCACCACCGCAACCGGGAGGGACCTACGAGCAGTACTTC. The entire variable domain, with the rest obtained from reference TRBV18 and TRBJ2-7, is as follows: NAGVMQNPRHLVRRRGQEARLRCSPMKGHSHVYWYRQLPEEGLKFMVYLQKENIIDESGMPKERFSAEFPKEGPSILRIQQVVRGDSAAYFCASSPPQPGGTYEQYFGPGTRLTVT.

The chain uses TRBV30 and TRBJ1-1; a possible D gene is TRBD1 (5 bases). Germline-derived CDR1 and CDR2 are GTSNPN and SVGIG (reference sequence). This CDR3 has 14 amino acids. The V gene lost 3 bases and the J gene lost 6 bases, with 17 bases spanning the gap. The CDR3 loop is CAWRRQGETPEAFF. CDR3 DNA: TGTGCCTGGAGGAGGCAGGGTGAGACCCCTGAAGCTTTCTTT.

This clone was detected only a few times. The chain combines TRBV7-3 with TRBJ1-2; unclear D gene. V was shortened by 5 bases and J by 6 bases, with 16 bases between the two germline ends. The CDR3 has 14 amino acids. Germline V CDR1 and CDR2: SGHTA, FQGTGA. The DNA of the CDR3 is TGTGCCAGCAGCCAAGCCCACGGCGGCGATGGCTACACCTTC. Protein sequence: CASSQAHGGDGYTF.

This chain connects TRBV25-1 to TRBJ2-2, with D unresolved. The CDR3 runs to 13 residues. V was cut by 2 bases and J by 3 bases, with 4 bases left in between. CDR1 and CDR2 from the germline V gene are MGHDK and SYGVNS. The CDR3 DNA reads TGTGCCAGCAGTGAACAGTACACCGGGGAGCTGTTTTTT. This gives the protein CASSEQYTGELFF.

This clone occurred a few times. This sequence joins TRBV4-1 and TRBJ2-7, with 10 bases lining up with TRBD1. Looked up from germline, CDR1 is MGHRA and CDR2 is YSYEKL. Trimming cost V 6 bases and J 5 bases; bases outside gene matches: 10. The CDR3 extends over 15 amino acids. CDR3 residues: CASSHLRDRGHEQYF. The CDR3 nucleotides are TGCGCCAGCAGTCACCTCCGGGACAGGGGCCACGAGCAGTACTTC.

The CDR3 sequence is CASTMEGNNQPQHF. CDR3 in DNA: TGTGCCAGCACCATGGAGGGGAACAATCAGCCCCAGCATTTT. V is TRBV7-2 and J is TRBJ1-5; D may be TRBD1 (5 bases). V lost 7 bases, J lost 3 bases, and 13 bases lay in between. CDR1 and CDR2 (germline): SGHTA, FQGNSA. The CDR3 extends over 14 amino acids.

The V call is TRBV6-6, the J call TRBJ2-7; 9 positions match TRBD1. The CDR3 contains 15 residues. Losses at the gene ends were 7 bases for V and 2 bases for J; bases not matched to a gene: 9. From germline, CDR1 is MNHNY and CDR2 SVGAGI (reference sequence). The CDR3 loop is CASTLYGTGPYEQYF. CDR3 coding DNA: TGTGCCAGCACCCTTTACGGGACAGGGCCCTACGAGCAGTACTTC.

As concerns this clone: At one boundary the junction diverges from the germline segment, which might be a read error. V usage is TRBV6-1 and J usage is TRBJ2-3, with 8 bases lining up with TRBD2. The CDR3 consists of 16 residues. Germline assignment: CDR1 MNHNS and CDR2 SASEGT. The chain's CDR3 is CAISENSGIGTDTQYF. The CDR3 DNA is TGTGCCATCAGTGAGAATAGCGGGATAGGCACAGATACGCAGTATTTT.

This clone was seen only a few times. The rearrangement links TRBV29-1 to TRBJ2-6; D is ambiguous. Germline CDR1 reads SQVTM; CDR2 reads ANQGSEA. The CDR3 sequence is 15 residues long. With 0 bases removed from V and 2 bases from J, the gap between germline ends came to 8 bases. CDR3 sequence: CSVEDPVTGANVLTF. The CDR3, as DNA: TGCAGCGTTGAAGATCCAGTGACTGGGGCCAACGTCCTGACTTTC.

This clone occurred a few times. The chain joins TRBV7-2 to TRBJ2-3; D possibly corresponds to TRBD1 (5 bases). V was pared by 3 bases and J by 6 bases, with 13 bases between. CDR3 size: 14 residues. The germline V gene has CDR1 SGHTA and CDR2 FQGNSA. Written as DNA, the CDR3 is TGTGCCAGCAGCTTCTTCCCTGGGGCGGATACGCAGTATTTT. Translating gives CASSFFPGADTQYF.

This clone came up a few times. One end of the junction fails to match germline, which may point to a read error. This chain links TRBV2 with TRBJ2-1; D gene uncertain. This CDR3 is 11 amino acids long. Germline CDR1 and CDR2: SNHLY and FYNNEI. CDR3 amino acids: CASSPEARPLF. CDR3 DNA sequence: TGTGCCAGCAGCCCCGAGGCCCGGCCCCTCTTC.

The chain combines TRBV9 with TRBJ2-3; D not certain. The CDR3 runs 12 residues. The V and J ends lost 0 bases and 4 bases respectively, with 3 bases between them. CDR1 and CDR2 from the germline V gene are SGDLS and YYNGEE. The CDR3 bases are TGTGCCAGCAGCGTAGAATCAGATACGCAGTATTTT. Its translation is CASSVESDTQYF.

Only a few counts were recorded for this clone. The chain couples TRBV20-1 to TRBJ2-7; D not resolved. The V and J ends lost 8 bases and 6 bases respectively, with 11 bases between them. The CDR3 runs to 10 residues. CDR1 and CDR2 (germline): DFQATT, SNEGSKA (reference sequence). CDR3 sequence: CSLLGSEQYF. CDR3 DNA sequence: TGCAGTCTTCTAGGTTCCGAGCAGTACTTC.

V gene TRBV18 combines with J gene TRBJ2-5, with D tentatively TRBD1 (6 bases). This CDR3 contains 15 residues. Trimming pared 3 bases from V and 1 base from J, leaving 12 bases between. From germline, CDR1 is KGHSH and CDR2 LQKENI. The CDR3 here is CASSPQDRVQETQYF. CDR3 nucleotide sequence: TGTGCCAGCTCACCGCAGGACAGAGTCCAAGAGACCCAGTACTTC.

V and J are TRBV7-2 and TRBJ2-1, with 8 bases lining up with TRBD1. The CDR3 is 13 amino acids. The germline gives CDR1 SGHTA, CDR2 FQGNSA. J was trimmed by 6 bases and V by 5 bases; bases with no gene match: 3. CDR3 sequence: CASSRDRSNEQFF. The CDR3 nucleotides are TGTGCCAGCAGCCGGGACAGGAGCAATGAGCAGTTCTTC.

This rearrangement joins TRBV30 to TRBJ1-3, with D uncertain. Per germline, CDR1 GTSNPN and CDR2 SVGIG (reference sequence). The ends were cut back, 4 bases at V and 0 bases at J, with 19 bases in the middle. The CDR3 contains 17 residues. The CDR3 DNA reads TGTGCCTGGACCACGGCGGGCCGACCCAGCTCTGGAAACACCATATATTTT. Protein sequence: CAWTTAGRPSSGNTIYF.

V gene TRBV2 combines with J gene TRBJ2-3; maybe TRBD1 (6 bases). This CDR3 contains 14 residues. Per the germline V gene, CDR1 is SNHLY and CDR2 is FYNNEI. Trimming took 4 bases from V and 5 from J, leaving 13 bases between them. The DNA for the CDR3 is TGTGCCAGCAGTGTTGGGGGCTTGGGAGATACGCAGTATTTT. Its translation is CASSVGGLGDTQYF.

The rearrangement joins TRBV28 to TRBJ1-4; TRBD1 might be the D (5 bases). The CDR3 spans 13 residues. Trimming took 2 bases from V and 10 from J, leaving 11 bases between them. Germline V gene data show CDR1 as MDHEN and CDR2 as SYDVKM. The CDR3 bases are TGTGCCAGCAGTTTAGGGCAGGGAGGAAAACTGTTTTTT. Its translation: CASSLGQGGKLFF. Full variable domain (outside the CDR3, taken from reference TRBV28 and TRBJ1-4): DVKVTQSSRYLVKRTGEKVFLECVQDMDHENMFWYRQDPGLGLRLIYFSYDVKMKEKGDIPEGYSVSREKKERFSLILESASTNQTSMYLCASSLGQGGKLFFGSGTQLSVL.

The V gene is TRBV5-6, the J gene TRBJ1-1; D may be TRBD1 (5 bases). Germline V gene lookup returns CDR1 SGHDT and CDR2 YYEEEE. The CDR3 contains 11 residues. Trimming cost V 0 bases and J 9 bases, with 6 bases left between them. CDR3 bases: TGTGCCAGCAGCTTGGAGGGGAAAGCTTTCTTT. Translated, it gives CASSLEGKAFF.

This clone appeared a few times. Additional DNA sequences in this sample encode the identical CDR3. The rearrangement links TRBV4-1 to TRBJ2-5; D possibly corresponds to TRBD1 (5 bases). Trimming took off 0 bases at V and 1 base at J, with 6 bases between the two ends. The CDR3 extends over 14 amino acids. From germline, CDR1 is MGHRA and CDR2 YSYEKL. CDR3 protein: CASSQDRVQETQYF. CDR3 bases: TGCGCCAGCAGCCAAGACAGGGTCCAAGAGACCCAGTACTTC.

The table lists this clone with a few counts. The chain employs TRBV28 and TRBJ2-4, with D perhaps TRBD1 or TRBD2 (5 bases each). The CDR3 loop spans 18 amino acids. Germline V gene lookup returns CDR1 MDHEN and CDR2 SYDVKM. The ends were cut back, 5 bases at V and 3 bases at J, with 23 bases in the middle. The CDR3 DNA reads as TGTGCCAGCAGTAGCCACGGGGCATCACCCCTCGTCAAAAACATTCAGTACTTC. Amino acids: CASSSHGASPLVKNIQYF.

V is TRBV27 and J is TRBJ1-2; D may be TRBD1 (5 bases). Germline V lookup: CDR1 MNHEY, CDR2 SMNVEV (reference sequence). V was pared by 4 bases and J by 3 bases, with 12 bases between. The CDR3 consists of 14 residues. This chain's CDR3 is CASSSERTHYGYTF. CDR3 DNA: TGTGCCAGCAGTTCCGAGAGGACACACTATGGCTACACCTTC.